The 4 T cell receptor beta chains in this list originate from one sample, sequenced in a study of blood T cell repertoires in COVID-19. Clones were sequenced by immunoSEQ multiplex PCR, and TCRdb holds only the in-frame ones, with some missing. The sample contains 130,000 to 150,000 clones, approximately 81% of which appear only once. Sequencing was carried out using peripheral blood. Receptors originate from a human donor in a cohort sampled during active COVID-19.

The chain recombines TRBV11-2 with TRBJ1-1; D gene ambiguous. CDR1 is SGHAT, CDR2 FQNNGV, per germline. The CDR3 length is 13 residues. Trimming took off 0 bases at V and 2 bases at J, with 4 bases between the two ends. The CDR3 here is CASSLDINTEAFF. In DNA, the CDR3 is TGTGCCAGCAGCTTAGACATCAACACTGAAGCTTTCTTT.

This clone was picked up a small number of times. CDR3 in amino acids: CASSRLSPGQGAHEQYF. The DNA of the CDR3 is TGTGCCAGCAGTCGCCTATCACCGGGACAGGGGGCACACGAGCAGTACTTC. This chain connects TRBV6-6 to TRBJ2-7; TRBD1 agrees at 12 bases. J lost 5 bases, V lost 5 bases, and 13 bases had no gene match. The CDR3 extends over 17 amino acids. Germline CDR1 reads MNHNY; CDR2 reads SVGAGI (reference sequence).

The genes are TRBV28 and TRBJ1-1; no firm D call. The CDR3 extends over 13 amino acids. Germline CDR1 MDHEN, CDR2 SYDVKM. The germline V and J ends were trimmed by 5 bases and 9 bases, with 16 bases remaining between them. CDR3 residues: CASSPGPIEKAFF. DNA of the CDR3: TGTGCCAGCAGTCCAGGCCCTATTGAAAAAGCTTTCTTT.

The chain joins TRBV9 to TRBJ2-2; possible D gene TRBD1, 6 bases. The CDR3 totals 14 residues. Germline-derived CDR1 and CDR2 are SGDLS and YYNGEE. Trimming removed 3 bases at V and 1 base at J, with 7 bases between. The CDR3 nucleotides are TGTGCCAGCAGCGCACAGGGGAACACCGGGGAGCTGTTTTTT. It specifies CASSAQGNTGELFF.